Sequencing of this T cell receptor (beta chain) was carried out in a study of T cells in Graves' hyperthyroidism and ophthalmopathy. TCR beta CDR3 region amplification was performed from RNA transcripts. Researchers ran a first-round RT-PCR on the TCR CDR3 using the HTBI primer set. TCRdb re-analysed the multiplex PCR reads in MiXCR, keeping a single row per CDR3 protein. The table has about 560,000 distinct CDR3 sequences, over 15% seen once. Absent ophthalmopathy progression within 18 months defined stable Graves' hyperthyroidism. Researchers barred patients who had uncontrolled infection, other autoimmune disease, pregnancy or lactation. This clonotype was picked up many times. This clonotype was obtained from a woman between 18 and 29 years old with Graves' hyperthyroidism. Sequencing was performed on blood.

Written as DNA, the CDR3 is TGTGCCAGTAGACTAGCGGACGCCAAAAACATTCAGTACTTC. Amino acids: CASRLADAKNIQYF. The chain joins TRBV28 to TRBJ2-4, with 9 bases that match TRBD2. CDR1 is MDHEN, CDR2 SYDVKM, per germline. V gave up 9 bases and J gave up 1 base; unmatched junction bases: 4. The CDR3 is made up of 14 amino acids.